The entry below gives a single T cell receptor beta chain sequence along with its context. Antigen specificity is unknown. This sample is drawn from a study of CD8+ T cells in alopecia areata. The CDR3 runs to 13 residues. Deletions cut 1 base from V and 13 bases from J, with 15 bases between. Looked up from germline, CDR1 is SGHDT and CDR2 is YYEEEE. Study-wide points: Clonality in the scalp and expanded CD8+ clones ranked among the top 100 were significantly decreased by tofacitinib.

As to treatment: oral pan-JAK inhibitor, 5-10 mg twice daily. Sorting from PBMCs produced CD4+ and CD8+ T cells. After isolation, RNA underwent reverse transcription to generate cDNA as the sequencing template. Data came from immunoSEQ multiplex PCR; TCRdb stores just in-frame clones and leaves some out. The sample has fewer than 100,000 clones, approximately 66% seen once. The receptor was isolated from a human donor with alopecia areata. The input for sequencing was CD8+ T cells sorted from blood, taken at week 4, from a patient treated with tofacitinib. V gene TRBV5-6 combines with J gene TRBJ2-1; unclear D gene. CDR3 sequence reads: CASSLPPFPGQFF. The DNA for the CDR3 is TGTGCCAGCAGCTTGCCCCCGTTCCCAGGACAGTTCTTC. Full variable domain (rest looked up from reference TRBV5-6 and TRBJ2-1): DAGVTQSPTHLIKTRGQQVTLRCSPKSGHDTVSWYQQALGQGPQFIFQYYEEEERQRGNFPDRFSGHQFPNYSSELNVNALLLGDSALYLCASSLPPFPGQFFGPGTRLTVL.